This T cell receptor beta chain came from a study of identical twins (dated by TCRdb to the mid-2010s). For the wider study: TCR alpha and beta repertoires from monozygotic twins, unrelated adults of various ages and cord blood were deep-sequenced to test whether fetal clonotypes persist. To rule out contamination, replicate twin experiments were performed at different times with different library preparation protocols. What the study reported, not specific to this receptor: A weaker excess of twin sharing was found in beta out-of-frame sequences because the signal-to-noise ratio was lowered by fewer shared sequences. Recombination models systematically underestimated out-of-frame TCR alpha sharing in monozygotic twins but agreed with sharing between unrelated individuals. Abundant cord blood beta clonotypes had fewer insertions, young adult naive repertoires showed a similar but weaker trend, and memory repertoires showed no such trend. Conclusions relied on cross-sectional statistical analysis, since the same donors could not be followed over many years. Zero-insertion analyses could be partly confounded by invariant T cells such as MAIT and iNKT, although diverse VJ usage argued against such confounding for most clonotypes. Compared with coincidental sharing between unrelated individuals, out-of-frame TCR alpha sequences shared between twins showed an excess of sequences with low generation probability.

The library was prepared using 5' RACE. TCRdb names Illumina HiSeq 2000 as the instrument used. A universal primer binding site was added through template switching, and the final cDNA carried a unique molecular identifier so that TCR cDNA molecules could be counted accurately. Specific primers in the conserved constant-segment region were used to synthesize first-strand cDNA for TCR alpha and beta chains. To control for contamination, each cDNA library was double barcoded with a SMART-Mk sample barcode plus Illumina barcodes. Two successive PCR steps introduced TruSeq adapter sequences along with Illumina sample barcodes. The TCR alpha and beta cDNA libraries were sequenced on the Illumina HiSeq platform using custom primers. Per the source publication's procedure: Raw reads were processed with MiGEC to extract unique molecular identifiers, and MiXCR was used to determine CDR3 positions. Recombination models were inferred per individual with the repgenHMM and IGoR tools using an EM algorithm. The analysis of shared clonotypes was done with the tcR package in R, with sharing normalized by the product of cloneset sizes. Out-of-frame nonproductive sequences were analyzed to study raw recombination free of thymic and clonal selection effects. The public reads were reanalyzed by TCRdb: fastp trimming at Q25, MiXCR alignment, in-frame beta chains only. Each entry is one CDR3 protein sequence, shown with its most common DNA and genes. It is TCRdb's table, rather than the study itself, that gives the V and J calls and clone size. Within this sample are 1,800,000 or so distinct CDR3 sequences, with around 29% of them counted one time only. The ten largest clones add up to approximately 0.29% of the sample.

Only healthy Caucasian donors were included. Relative to germline, V is 4 bases shorter and J is 0 bases shorter, with 13 bases between their ends. The CDR3, from cysteine to phenylalanine, totals 16 residues. Only the CDR3 portion is preserved as DNA: 48 bases, with reading frame beginning at the first base. CDR1 MNHEY and CDR2 SMNVEV were looked up in the germline V gene (reference sequence). The table lists this clonotype with a few counts. Its antigen target is currently unknown. The input lacks base qualities; no much larger clone sits a single base away. This receptor chain uses TRBV27 and TRBJ2-1; the D gene is perhaps TRBD1, on 6 matching bases. This TCR derives from a newborn girl in good health. The material sequenced was cord blood. The CDR3 region: CASSSQGWSSYNEQFF. The DNA reads TGTGCCAGCAGTTCTCAGGGGTGGAGCTCCTACAATGAGCAGTTCTTC.